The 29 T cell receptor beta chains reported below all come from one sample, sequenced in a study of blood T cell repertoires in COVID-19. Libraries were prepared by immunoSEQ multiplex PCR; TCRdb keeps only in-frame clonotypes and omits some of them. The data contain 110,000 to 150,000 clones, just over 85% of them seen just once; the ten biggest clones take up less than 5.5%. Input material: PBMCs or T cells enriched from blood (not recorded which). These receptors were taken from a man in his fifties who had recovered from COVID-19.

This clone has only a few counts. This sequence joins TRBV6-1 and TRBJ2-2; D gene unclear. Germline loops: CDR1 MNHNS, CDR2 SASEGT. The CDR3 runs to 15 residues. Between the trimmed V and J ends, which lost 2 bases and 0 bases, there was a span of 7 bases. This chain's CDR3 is CASSETVANTGELFF. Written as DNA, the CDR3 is TGTGCCAGCAGTGAAACAGTTGCGAACACCGGGGAGCTGTTTTTT.

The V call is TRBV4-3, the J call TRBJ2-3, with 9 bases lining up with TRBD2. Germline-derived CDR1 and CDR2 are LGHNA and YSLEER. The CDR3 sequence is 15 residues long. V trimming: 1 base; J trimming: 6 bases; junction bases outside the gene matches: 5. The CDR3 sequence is CASSQAIAGDDTQYF. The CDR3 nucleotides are TGCGCCAGCAGCCAAGCTATAGCGGGAGACGATACGCAGTATTTT.

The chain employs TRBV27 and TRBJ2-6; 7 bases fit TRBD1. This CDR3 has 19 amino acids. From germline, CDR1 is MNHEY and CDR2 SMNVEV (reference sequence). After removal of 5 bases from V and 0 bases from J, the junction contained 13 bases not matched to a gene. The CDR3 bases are TGTGCCAGCAGTCCCACCTGGAACAGGGGTCCCTCTGGGGCCAACGTCCTGACTTTC. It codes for CASSPTWNRGPSGANVLTF.

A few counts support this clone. In nucleotides, the CDR3 is TGTGCCAGCAGTCGCGGGCCGGCCCAGGGCTACACCTTC. It codes for CASSRGPAQGYTF. The rearrangement links TRBV28 to TRBJ1-2; D unresolved. V was clipped by 5 bases and J by 8 bases, with 15 bases between them. The CDR3 contains 13 residues. The germline gives CDR1 MDHEN, CDR2 SYDVKM.

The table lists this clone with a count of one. The DNA of the CDR3 is TGTGCCAGCAGCATCAGGGTCTCGAACACCGGGGAGCTGTTTTTT. Translated: CASSIRVSNTGELFF. The chain employs TRBV9 and TRBJ2-2; D perhaps matches TRBD1 (5 bases). The V end was cut by 4 bases, the J end by 0 bases, with 10 bases between. The CDR3 spans 15 residues. Germline V gene lookup returns CDR1 SGDLS and CDR2 YYNGEE. Complete variable domain (other parts from reference TRBV9 and TRBJ2-2): DSGVTQTPKHLITATGQRVTLRCSPRSGDLSVYWYQQSLDQGLQFLIQYYNGEERAKGNILERFSAQQFPDLHSELNLSSLELGDSALYFCASSIRVSNTGELFFGEGSRLTVL.

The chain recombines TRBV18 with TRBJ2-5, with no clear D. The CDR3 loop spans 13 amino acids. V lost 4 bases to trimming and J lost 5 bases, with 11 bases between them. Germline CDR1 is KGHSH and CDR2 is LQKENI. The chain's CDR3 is CASSLTRHETQYF. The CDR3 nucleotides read TGTGCCAGCTCACTTACGCGCCACGAGACCCAGTACTTC.

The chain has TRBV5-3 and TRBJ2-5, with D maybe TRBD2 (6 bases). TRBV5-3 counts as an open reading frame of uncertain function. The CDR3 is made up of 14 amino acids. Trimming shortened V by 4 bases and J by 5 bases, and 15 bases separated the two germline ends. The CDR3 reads CARSQPGVGETQYF. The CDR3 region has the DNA TGTGCCAGAAGCCAGCCGGGGGTAGGGGAGACCCAGTACTTC.

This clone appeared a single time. The CDR3 coding sequence is TGCGCCAGCAGCCTTCTAGCGGGGGGGCGAACCACCGGGGAGCTGTTTTTT. The encoded protein is CASSLLAGGRTTGELFF. V and J are TRBV5-1 and TRBJ2-2; 12 bases line up with TRBD2. The CDR3 loop spans 17 amino acids. Germline V gives CDR1 SGHRS, CDR2 YFSETQ. V was clipped by 4 bases and J by 4 bases; unmatched bases: 8.

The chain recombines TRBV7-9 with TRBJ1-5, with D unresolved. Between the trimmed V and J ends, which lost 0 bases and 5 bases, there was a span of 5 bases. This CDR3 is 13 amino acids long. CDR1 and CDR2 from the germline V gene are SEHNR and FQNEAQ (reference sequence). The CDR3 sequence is CASSLAPDQPQHF. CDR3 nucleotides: TGTGCCAGCAGCTTAGCGCCAGATCAGCCCCAGCATTTT. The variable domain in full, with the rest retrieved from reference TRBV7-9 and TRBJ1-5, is DTGVSQNPRHKITKRGQNVTFRCDPISEHNRLYWYRQTLGQGPEFLTYFQNEAQLEKSRLLSDRFSAERPKGSFSTLEIQRTEQGDSAMYLCASSLAPDQPQHFGDGTRLSIL.

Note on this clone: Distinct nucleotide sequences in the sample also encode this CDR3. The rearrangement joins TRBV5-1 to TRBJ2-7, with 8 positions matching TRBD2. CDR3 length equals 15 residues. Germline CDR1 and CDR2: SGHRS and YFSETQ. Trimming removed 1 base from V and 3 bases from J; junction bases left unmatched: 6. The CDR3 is CASSLTSGGNYEQYF. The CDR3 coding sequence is TGCGCCAGCAGCTTGACTAGCGGAGGTAACTACGAGCAGTACTTC. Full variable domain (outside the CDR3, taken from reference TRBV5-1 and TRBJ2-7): KAGVTQTPRYLIKTRGQQVTLSCSPISGHRSVSWYQQTPGQGLQFLFEYFSETQRNKGNFPGRFSGRQFSNSRSEMNVSTLELGDSALYLCASSLTSGGNYEQYFGPGTRLTVT.

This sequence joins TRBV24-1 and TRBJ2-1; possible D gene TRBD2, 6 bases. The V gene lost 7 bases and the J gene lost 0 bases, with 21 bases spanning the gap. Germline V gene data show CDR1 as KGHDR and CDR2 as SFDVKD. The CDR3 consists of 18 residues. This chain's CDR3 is CATRPNLGVGGSYNEQFF. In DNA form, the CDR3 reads TGTGCCACCAGACCTAATTTGGGGGTGGGGGGCTCCTACAATGAGCAGTTCTTC.

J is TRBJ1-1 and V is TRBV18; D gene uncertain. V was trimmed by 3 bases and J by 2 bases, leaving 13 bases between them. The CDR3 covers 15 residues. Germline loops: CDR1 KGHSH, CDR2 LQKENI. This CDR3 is CASSPYDSGNTEAFF. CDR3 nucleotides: TGTGCCAGCTCACCGTACGATTCGGGAAACACTGAAGCTTTCTTT.

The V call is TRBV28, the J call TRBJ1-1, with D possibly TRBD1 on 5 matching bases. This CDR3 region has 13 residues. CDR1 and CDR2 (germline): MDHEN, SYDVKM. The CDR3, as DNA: TGTGCTTCTTCGGACATCTTGAACACTGAAGCTTTCTTT. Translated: CASSDILNTEAFF.

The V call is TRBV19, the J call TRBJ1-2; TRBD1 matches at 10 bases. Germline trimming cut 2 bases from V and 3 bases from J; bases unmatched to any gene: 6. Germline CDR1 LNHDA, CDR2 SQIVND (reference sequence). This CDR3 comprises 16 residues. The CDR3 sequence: CASSITRDRGYYGYTF. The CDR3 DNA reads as TGTGCCAGTAGTATAACCCGGGACAGGGGTTACTATGGCTACACCTTC.

DNA for the CDR3: TGTGCCAGCAGTGATTATGGGCAGGGGATGATAGCTTTCTTT. This gives the protein CASSDYGQGMIAFF. This chain links TRBV2 with TRBJ1-1; perhaps TRBD1 as D (6 bases). Per germline, CDR1 SNHLY and CDR2 FYNNEI. Between the trimmed V and J ends, which lost 3 bases and 10 bases, there was a span of 18 bases. The CDR3 totals 14 residues.

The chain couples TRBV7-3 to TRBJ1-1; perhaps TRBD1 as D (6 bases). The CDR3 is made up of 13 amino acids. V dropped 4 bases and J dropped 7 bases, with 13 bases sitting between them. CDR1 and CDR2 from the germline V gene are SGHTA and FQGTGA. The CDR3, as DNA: TGTGCCAGCAGCTGGCAGGGGTACGGTGAAGCTTTCTTT. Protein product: CASSWQGYGEAFF.

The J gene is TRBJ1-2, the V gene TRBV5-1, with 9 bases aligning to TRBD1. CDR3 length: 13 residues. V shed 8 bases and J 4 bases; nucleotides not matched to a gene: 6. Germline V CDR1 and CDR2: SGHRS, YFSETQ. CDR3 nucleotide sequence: TGCGCCAGTTCCCGGGACAGGGTCTATGGCTACACCTTC. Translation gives CASSRDRVYGYTF. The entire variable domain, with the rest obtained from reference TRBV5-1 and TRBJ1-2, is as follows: KAGVTQTPRYLIKTRGQQVTLSCSPISGHRSVSWYQQTPGQGLQFLFEYFSETQRNKGNFPGRFSGRQFSNSRSEMNVSTLELGDSALYLCASSRDRVYGYTFGSGTRLTVV.

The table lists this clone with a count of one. The CDR3 sequence is CASSLDRANEKLFF. Here the CDR3 DNA reads TGTGCCAGCAGCTTGGACAGGGCTAATGAAAAACTGTTTTTT. This rearrangement joins TRBV5-6 to TRBJ1-4; D is perhaps TRBD1 (6 bases). CDR1 SGHDT and CDR2 YYEEEE come from the germline V gene. This CDR3 has 14 residues. Trimming shortened V by 0 bases and J by 3 bases, and 6 bases separated the two germline ends.

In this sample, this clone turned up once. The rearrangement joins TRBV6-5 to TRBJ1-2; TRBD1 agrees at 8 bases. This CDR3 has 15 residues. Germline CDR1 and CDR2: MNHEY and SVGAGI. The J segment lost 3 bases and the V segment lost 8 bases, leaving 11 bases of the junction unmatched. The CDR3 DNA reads TGTGCCAGCCAGAAGCAGGGGGCCAAACACTATGGCTACACCTTC. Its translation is CASQKQGAKHYGYTF.

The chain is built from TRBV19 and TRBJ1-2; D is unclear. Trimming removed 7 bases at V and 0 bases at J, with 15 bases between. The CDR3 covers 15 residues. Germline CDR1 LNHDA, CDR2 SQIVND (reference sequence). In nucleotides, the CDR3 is TGTGCCAGTATTCCTGATCGGAGGGCTAACTATGGCTACACCTTC. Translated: CASIPDRRANYGYTF.

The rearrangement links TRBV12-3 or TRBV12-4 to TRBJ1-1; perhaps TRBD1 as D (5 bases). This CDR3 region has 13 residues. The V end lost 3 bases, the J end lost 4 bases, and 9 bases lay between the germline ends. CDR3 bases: TGTGCCAGCAGTTTTCAGGGCCCCACTGAAGCTTTCTTT. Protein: CASSFQGPTEAFF.

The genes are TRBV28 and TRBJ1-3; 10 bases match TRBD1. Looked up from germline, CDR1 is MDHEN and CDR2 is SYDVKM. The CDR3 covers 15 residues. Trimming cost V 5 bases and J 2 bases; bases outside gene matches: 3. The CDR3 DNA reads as TGTGCCAGCAGTGTGGGACAGGGGACTGGAAACACCATATATTTT. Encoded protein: CASSVGQGTGNTIYF.

CDR3 nucleotide sequence: TGTGCCACCAGTGATTCGGGCAGGGGGCCGAAGCCCCAGCATTTT. This sequence encodes CATSDSGRGPKPQHF. This chain connects TRBV24-1 to TRBJ1-5; TRBD1 agrees at 8 bases. Germline V gives CDR1 KGHDR, CDR2 SFDVKD. With 2 bases clipped from V and 8 bases from J, the junction kept 7 bases outside the gene matches. This CDR3 comprises 15 residues.

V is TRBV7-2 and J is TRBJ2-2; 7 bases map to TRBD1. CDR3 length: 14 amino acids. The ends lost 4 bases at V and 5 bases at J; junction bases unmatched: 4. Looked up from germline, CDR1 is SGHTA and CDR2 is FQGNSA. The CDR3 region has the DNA TGTGCCAGCAGCTCCGGGACAGTAACCGGGGAGCTGTTTTTT. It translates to CASSSGTVTGELFF.

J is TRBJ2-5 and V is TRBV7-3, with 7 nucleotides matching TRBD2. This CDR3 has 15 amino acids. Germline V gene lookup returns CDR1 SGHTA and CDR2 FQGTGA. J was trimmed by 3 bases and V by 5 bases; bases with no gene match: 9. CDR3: CASSRKAGLKETQYF. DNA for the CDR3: TGTGCCAGCAGCCGCAAAGCGGGACTCAAAGAGACCCAGTACTTC.

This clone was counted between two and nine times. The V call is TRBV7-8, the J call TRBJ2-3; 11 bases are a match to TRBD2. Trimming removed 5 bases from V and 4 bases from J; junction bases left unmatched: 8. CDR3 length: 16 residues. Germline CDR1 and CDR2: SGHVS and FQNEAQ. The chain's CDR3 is CASSQGLAGGADTQYF. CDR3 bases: TGTGCCAGCAGCCAAGGACTAGCGGGTGGGGCAGATACGCAGTATTTT. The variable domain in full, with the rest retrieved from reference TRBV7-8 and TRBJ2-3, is GAGVSQSPRYKVAKRGQDVALRCDPISGHVSLFWYQQALGQGPEFLTYFQNEAQLDKSGLPSDRFFAERPEGSVSTLKIQRTQQEDSAVYLCASSQGLAGGADTQYFGPGTRLTVL.

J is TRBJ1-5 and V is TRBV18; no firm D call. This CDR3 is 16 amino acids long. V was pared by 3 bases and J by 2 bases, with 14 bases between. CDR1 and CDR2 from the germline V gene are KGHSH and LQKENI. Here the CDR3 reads CASSPKDSLGNQPQHF. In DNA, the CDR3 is TGTGCCAGCTCACCCAAGGACTCTCTGGGCAATCAGCCCCAGCATTTT. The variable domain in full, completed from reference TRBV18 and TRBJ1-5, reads NAGVMQNPRHLVRRRGQEARLRCSPMKGHSHVYWYRQLPEEGLKFMVYLQKENIIDESGMPKERFSAEFPKEGPSILRIQQVVRGDSAAYFCASSPKDSLGNQPQHFGDGTRLSIL.

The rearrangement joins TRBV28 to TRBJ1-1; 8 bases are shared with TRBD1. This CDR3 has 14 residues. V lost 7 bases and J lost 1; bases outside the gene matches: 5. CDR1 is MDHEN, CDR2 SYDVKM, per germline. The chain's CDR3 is CASIPGGWNTEAFF. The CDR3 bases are TGTGCCAGCATTCCAGGGGGCTGGAACACTGAAGCTTTCTTT.

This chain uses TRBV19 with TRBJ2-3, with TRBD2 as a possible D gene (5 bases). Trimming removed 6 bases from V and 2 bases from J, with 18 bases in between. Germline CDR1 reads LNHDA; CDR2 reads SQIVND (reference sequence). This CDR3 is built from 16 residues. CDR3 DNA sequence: TGTGCCAGTAGCCCCCCGGGATGGACTCACACAGATACGCAGTATTTT. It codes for CASSPPGWTHTDTQYF.